A selection of T cell receptor beta chains follows, all from one sample in a study of blood T cell repertoires in COVID-19. Data came from immunoSEQ multiplex PCR; TCRdb stores just in-frame clones and leaves some out. The sample carries approximately 87,000 clones, approximately 80% recorded once. The sample taken for sequencing was peripheral blood. These receptors came from a woman at least 80 years old with acute or convalescent COVID-19. Each CDR3 is given with its conserved first and last residue. D genes are given only for firm matches. Clone size is given for some rows only: seen once, a few or many times, or a class if the clone is expanded.

clone_size: NA; v_call: TRBV29-1; d_call: NA; j_call: TRBJ1-2; cdr3_aa: CSIAGMGAGYTF; cdr3_nt: TGCAGCATTGCCGGAATGGGGGCTGGCTACACCTTC
clone_size: medium-sized; v_call: TRBV3-1/TRBV3-2; d_call: NA; j_call: TRBJ1-2; cdr3_aa: CASSPNQAIYGYTF; cdr3_nt: TGTGCCAGCAGCCCGAACCAGGCCATCTATGGCTACACCTTC
clone_size: NA; v_call: TRBV5-4; d_call: TRBD1; j_call: TRBJ1-3; cdr3_aa: CASSADQDRLGGNTIYF; cdr3_nt: TGTGCCAGCAGCGCCGATCAGGACAGGCTCGGGGGAAACACCATATATTTT
clone_size: NA; v_call: TRBV27; d_call: TRBD1; j_call: TRBJ1-2; cdr3_aa: CASSPGGTSYGYTF; cdr3_nt: TGTGCCAGCAGTCCAGGGGGCACCAGCTATGGCTACACCTTC
clone_size: NA; v_call: TRBV24-1; d_call: TRBD2; j_call: TRBJ2-1; cdr3_aa: CATSDGGLAGGPYNEQFF; cdr3_nt: TGTGCCACCAGTGATGGGGGACTAGCGGGGGGACCCTACAATGAGCAGTTCTTC
clone_size: once; v_call: TRBV7-2; d_call: TRBD1; j_call: TRBJ1-2; cdr3_aa: CASSLQGAGANYGYTF; cdr3_nt: TGTGCCAGCAGCCTTCAGGGGGCCGGAGCTAACTATGGCTACACCTTC
clone_size: NA; v_call: TRBV5-6; d_call: TRBD1; j_call: TRBJ2-7; cdr3_aa: CASSLEGTGSYEQYF; cdr3_nt: TGTGCCAGCAGCTTGGAAGGGACAGGGTCCTACGAGCAGTACTTC
clone_size: few; v_call: TRBV15; d_call: TRBD2; j_call: TRBJ2-7; cdr3_aa: CATSAEIGTRLYEQYF; cdr3_nt: TGTGCCACCAGCGCCGAGATCGGGACTAGACTCTACGAGCAGTACTTC
clone_size: once; v_call: TRBV3-1/TRBV3-2; d_call: NA; j_call: TRBJ2-1; cdr3_aa: CASSQEGGQKFF; cdr3_nt: TGTGCCAGCAGCCAAGAGGGGGGGCAGAAGTTCTTC
clone_size: NA; v_call: TRBV6-1; d_call: NA; j_call: TRBJ2-1; cdr3_aa: CASSGSRGLAYNEQFF; cdr3_nt: TGTGCCAGCAGTGGATCCCGGGGGTTGGCCTACAATGAGCAGTTCTTC
clone_size: NA; v_call: TRBV10-2; d_call: NA; j_call: TRBJ2-7; cdr3_aa: CASSPVDEQYF; cdr3_nt: TGCGCCAGCAGCCCCGTAGACGAGCAGTACTTC